These 28 T cell receptor beta chains came from one sample sequenced in a study of monozygotic twins with inflammatory bowel disease. TCRdb reprocessed the 5' RACE reads and stores each CDR3 protein as one record, lacking DNA. This sample's table has some 450,000 distinct CDR3 sequences. The sequencing sample was made of blood. These receptor sequences come from a human donor with ulcerative colitis or Crohn's disease, or a healthy co-twin of an affected twin (not recorded which).

The V and J genes are TRBV4-1 and TRBJ1-1. This CDR3 region has 18 residues. CDR1 is MGHRA and CDR2 is YSYEKL in the germline V gene. CDR3 sequence reads: CASSHPGWNHPLQIEAFF.

The J gene is TRBJ1-2, the V gene TRBV28; no DNA is available, so the TRBD1 call from TCRdb remains unchecked. The CDR3 totals 15 residues. Germline values: CDR1 MDHEN, CDR2 SYDVKM. CDR3 in amino acids: CASTPPPSGAGGYTF.

The chain links TRBV7-8 to TRBJ2-2; TCRdb calls TRBD2, which cannot be checked without DNA. CDR3 length: 15 residues. Per the germline V gene, CDR1 is SGHVS and CDR2 is FQNEAQ. CDR3: CASRPFGSDTGELFF.

V gene TRBV10-3 combines with J gene TRBJ2-1; the D call from TCRdb, TRBD2, cannot be confirmed without DNA. Germline V gene lookup returns CDR1 ENHRY and CDR2 SYGVKD. This CDR3 comprises 18 residues. The CDR3 sequence is CAISESPSGDSSYNEQFF.

The chain carries TRBV30 and TRBJ2-1; checking the TCRdb D call of TRBD1 is not possible without DNA. Germline V gene sequence: CDR1 GTSNPN, CDR2 SVGIG (reference sequence). This CDR3 contains 13 residues. CDR3 amino acids: CAWSERQGNEQFF.

J is TRBJ2-1 and V is TRBV7-2; TCRdb lists TRBD2, though no DNA is available to test this call. CDR1 and CDR2 from the germline V gene are SGHTA and FQGNSA. This CDR3 contains 13 residues. The CDR3 region is CASSSRGVNEQFF.

The CDR3 loop is CASSIAGPGDYEQYF. The V call is TRBV19, the J call TRBJ2-7; TCRdb outputs TRBD1, but without DNA this stays unchecked. The length of the CDR3 is 15 residues. Germline CDR1 and CDR2: LNHDA and SQIVND (reference sequence). The complete variable domain, with remaining parts taken from reference TRBV19 and TRBJ2-7, reads DGGITQSPKYLFRKEGQNVTLSCEQNLNHDAMYWYRQDPGQGLRLIYYSQIVNDFQKGDIAEGYSVSREKKESFPLTVTSAQKNPTAFYLCASSIAGPGDYEQYFGPGTRLTVT.

The chain is built from TRBV7-9 and TRBJ2-1; the D call of TRBD1 rests on TCRdb alone, since no DNA is present to check it. The CDR3 loop spans 14 amino acids. Germline CDR1 reads SEHNR; CDR2 reads FQNEAQ (reference sequence). Here the CDR3 reads CASSQAGGRDEQFF.

The chain couples TRBV28 to TRBJ2-5; TCRdb gives TRBD1 as the D gene, but with no DNA this cannot be confirmed. The germline CDR1 and CDR2 sequences are MDHEN and SYDVKM. This CDR3 has 17 residues. The CDR3 here is CASSTEGDRGTQETQYF.

This sequence joins TRBV7-9 and TRBJ1-1; TCRdb's D gene call, TRBD1, goes unchecked for lack of DNA. Germline V gene sequence: CDR1 SEHNR, CDR2 FQNEAQ (reference sequence). CDR3 length: 15 residues. The CDR3 sequence is CASSPMQGADPPAFF.

The genes are TRBV5-1 and TRBJ1-2. CDR1 is SGHRS and CDR2 is YFSETQ in the germline V gene. The CDR3 runs to 15 residues. CDR3: CASSYALEDPYGYTF.

The CDR3 sequence is CASSAQGDTDTQYF. V and J are TRBV25-1 and TRBJ2-3; TCRdb's D call of TRBD1 is untestable without DNA. This CDR3 region has 14 residues. CDR1 and CDR2 from the germline V gene are MGHDK and SYGVNS.

This chain joins TRBV20-1 and TRBJ1-1. CDR3 length: 17 residues. CDR1 is DFQATT and CDR2 is SNEGSKA in the germline V gene (reference sequence). CDR3 in amino acids: CSARERGPRPANTEAFF.

This sequence joins TRBV6-2 or TRBV6-3 and TRBJ2-1; without DNA, the TCRdb call of TRBD2 cannot be checked. CDR3 length: 17 residues. Germline V gene sequence: CDR1 MNHEY, CDR2 SVGEGT. CDR3 protein: CASSSPGLAYTFNEQFF.

This chain joins TRBV15 and TRBJ2-2; the D call of TRBD1 rests on TCRdb alone, since no DNA is present to check it. Per germline, CDR1 LNHNV and CDR2 YYDKDF (reference sequence). The CDR3 is made up of 14 amino acids. The CDR3 sequence: CATEGGGHTGELFF.

The chain is built from TRBV3-1 and TRBJ1-4; the TCRdb D gene call, TRBD1, has no DNA to confirm it. Germline loops: CDR1 LGHDT, CDR2 YNNKEL (reference sequence). The CDR3 contains 14 residues. The CDR3 here is CASSQVVGAEKLFF.

The chain uses TRBV7-2 and TRBJ2-2; TCRdb's assignment of TRBD2 cannot be checked, as there is no DNA. The CDR3 length is 14 residues. Germline CDR1 SGHTA, CDR2 FQGNSA. CDR3 residues: CASNLAGGPGELFF. Together with reference TRBV7-2 and TRBJ2-2, the CDR3 gives the full variable domain: GAGVSQSPSNKVTEKGKDVELRCDPISGHTALYWYRQSLGQGLEFLIYFQGNSAPDKSGLPSDRFSAERTGGSVSTLTIQRTQQEDSAVYLCASNLAGGPGELFFGEGSRLTVL.

V gene TRBV20-1 combines with J gene TRBJ2-1; TCRdb picks TRBD2, but there is no DNA to check that call. Germline loops: CDR1 DFQATT, CDR2 SNEGSKA (reference sequence). The CDR3 length is 15 residues. The CDR3 reads CSARDEREANNEQFF.

The J gene is TRBJ1-2, the V gene TRBV19; checking the TCRdb D call of TRBD1 is not possible without DNA. Germline V lookup: CDR1 LNHDA, CDR2 SQIVND (reference sequence). CDR3 length equals 15 residues. The CDR3 here is CASSPTTGGGDGYTF.

The gene calls are TRBV5-5 and TRBJ1-3. Germline V CDR1 and CDR2: SGHKS, YYEKEE (reference sequence). CDR3 length: 13 residues. The chain's CDR3 is CASSQQAGNTIYF. The full variable domain, rest sourced from reference TRBV5-5 and TRBJ1-3, is DAGVTQSPTHLIKTRGQQVTLRCSPISGHKSVSWYQQVLGQGPQFIFQYYEKEERGRGNFPDRFSARQFPNYSSELNVNALLLGDSALYLCASSQQAGNTIYFGEGSWLTVV.

The V gene is TRBV5-4, the J gene TRBJ1-5. CDR1 and CDR2 (germline): SGHNT, YYREEE (reference sequence). The CDR3 is 16 residues long. The CDR3: CASSLDGGISGQPQHF. Based on the CDR3 plus reference TRBV5-4 and TRBJ1-5, the full variable domain is ETGVTQSPTHLIKTRGQQVTLRCSSQSGHNTVSWYQQALGQGPQFIFQYYREEENGRGNFPPRFSGLQFPNYSSELNVNALELDDSALYLCASSLDGGISGQPQHFGDGTRLSIL.

The chain carries TRBV3-1 and TRBJ1-3; there is no DNA to check the TCRdb D call of TRBD1. The CDR3 sequence is 14 residues long. Looked up from germline, CDR1 is LGHDT and CDR2 is YNNKEL (reference sequence). CDR3 protein: CASSYRGPGNTIYF. Combining the CDR3 with reference TRBV3-1 and TRBJ1-3 gives the whole variable domain DTAVSQTPKYLVTQMGNDKSIKCEQNLGHDTMYWYKQDSKKFLKIMFSYNNKELIINETVPNRFSPKSPDKAHLNLHINSLELGDSAVYFCASSYRGPGNTIYFGEGSWLTVV.

The chain joins TRBV18 to TRBJ2-7; the TCRdb call, TRBD1, lacks DNA for checking. In germline, CDR1 is KGHSH, CDR2 LQKENI. CDR3 length equals 14 residues. The CDR3 sequence: CASSPDTGTYEQYF.

The chain joins TRBV18 to TRBJ2-3. CDR1 and CDR2 (germline): KGHSH, LQKENI. The CDR3 covers 14 residues. This chain's CDR3 is CASSPPANSDTQYF. The whole variable domain, filled in from reference TRBV18 and TRBJ2-3, reads NAGVMQNPRHLVRRRGQEARLRCSPMKGHSHVYWYRQLPEEGLKFMVYLQKENIIDESGMPKERFSAEFPKEGPSILRIQQVVRGDSAAYFCASSPPANSDTQYFGPGTRLTVL.

CDR3 sequence: CASSRRTERDSPLHF. The V and J genes are TRBV5-6 and TRBJ1-6; TCRdb's D call of TRBD1 is untestable without DNA. This CDR3 comprises 15 residues. The V gene's germline CDR1 is SGHDT and CDR2 YYEEEE.

The chain combines TRBV6-5 with TRBJ1-1; absent DNA, TCRdb's TRBD1 call cannot be checked. This CDR3 region has 18 residues. Germline-derived CDR1 and CDR2 are MNHEY and SVGAGI. The CDR3 region is CASSYSPGTGGVYTEAFF.

The V gene is TRBV6-1, the J gene TRBJ2-5; checking the TCRdb D call of TRBD1 is not possible without DNA. This CDR3 comprises 14 residues. Germline CDR1 is MNHNS and CDR2 is SASEGT. Here the CDR3 reads CASRLGQGGETQYF.

The chain links TRBV7-2 to TRBJ1-2. The CDR3 covers 15 residues. Germline V lookup: CDR1 SGHTA, CDR2 FQGNSA. The chain's CDR3 is CASSLALTANYGYTF.